The 2 T cell receptor beta chains reported below all come from one sample, sequenced in a study of blood T cell repertoires in COVID-19. The protocol was immunoSEQ multiplex PCR, while the TCRdb copy is restricted to in-frame clones and leaves out a portion. The table lists 90,000 to 150,000 clones, 85% to 90% of them singletons. Sequencing input: peripheral blood. The receptors originated from an elderly man with acute or convalescent COVID-19.

This rearrangement joins TRBV19 to TRBJ1-1; 7 positions agree with TRBD1. This CDR3 has 14 residues. Germline loops: CDR1 LNHDA, CDR2 SQIVND (reference sequence). The J segment lost 1 base and the V segment lost 6 bases, leaving 5 bases of the junction unmatched. CDR3: CASRRGQENTEAFF. CDR3 nucleotide sequence: TGTGCCAGTAGGAGGGGGCAGGAGAACACTGAAGCTTTCTTT.

V usage is TRBV28 and J usage is TRBJ2-7; a weak D match, TRBD1 (6 bases). The germline V and J ends were trimmed by 11 bases and 0 bases, with 17 bases remaining between them. Looked up from germline, CDR1 is MDHEN and CDR2 is SYDVKM. The CDR3 totals 14 residues. The CDR3 DNA reads as TGTGCCGTGTCTACAGGGAACCCCTCCTACGAGCAGTACTTC. Protein product: CAVSTGNPSYEQYF.